This T cell receptor beta chain was sequenced for a study of blood T cell repertoires in COVID-19. Study details: Donors in the United States, Italy and Spain gave samples during acute or convalescent COVID-19.

Seattle cases were enrolled at active infection and followed longitudinally. The germline gives CDR1 MDHEN, CDR2 SYDVKM. V dropped 2 bases and J dropped 5; count of bases not matched to a gene: 3. The CDR3 is made up of 14 amino acids. Profiled with immunoSEQ multiplex PCR; TCRdb holds only in-frame clones, not every one. The table lists 410,000 or so clones, approximately 91% of them singletons. The sequenced material came from peripheral blood. The receptor comes from a woman aged 35 to 49 with COVID-19, enrolled during active disease. The chain joins TRBV28 to TRBJ2-3; TRBD2 matches at 8 bases. This CDR3 is CASSLGSGRDTQYF. The CDR3 bases are TGTGCCAGCAGTTTAGGAAGCGGGAGAGATACGCAGTATTTT.